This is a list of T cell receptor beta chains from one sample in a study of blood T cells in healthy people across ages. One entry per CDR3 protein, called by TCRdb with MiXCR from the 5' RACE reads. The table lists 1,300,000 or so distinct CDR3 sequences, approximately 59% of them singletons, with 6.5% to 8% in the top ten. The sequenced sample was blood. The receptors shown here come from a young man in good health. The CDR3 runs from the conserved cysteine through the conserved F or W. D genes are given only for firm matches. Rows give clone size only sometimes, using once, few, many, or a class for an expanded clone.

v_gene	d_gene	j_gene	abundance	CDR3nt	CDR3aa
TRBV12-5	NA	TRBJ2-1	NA	TGTGCCGGTAGGGGGTGGGGGATCGATGAGCAGTTCTTC	CAGRGWGIDEQFF
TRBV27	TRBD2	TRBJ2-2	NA	TGTGCCAGCAGTTTACGGGGGGGCCCCTCGTTCGCGAACACCGGGGAGCTGTTTTTT	CASSLRGGPSFANTGELFF
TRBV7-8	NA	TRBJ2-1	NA	TGTGTCAGCAGCTTAGGTGGGTATGAGCAGTTCTTC	CVSSLGGYEQFF
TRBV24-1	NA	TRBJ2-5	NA	TGTGCCACCAGTGATGCGGTCAGCCAAGAGACCCAGTACTTC	CATSDAVSQETQYF
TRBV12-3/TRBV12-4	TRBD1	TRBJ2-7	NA	TGTGCCAGCAGCTTCGAGACAGGGAGATCCTACAATGAGCAGTACTTC	CASSFETGRSYNEQYF
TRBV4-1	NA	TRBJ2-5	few	TGCGCCAGCAGCCAAGGCCTAGGCCAAGAGACCCAGTACTTC	CASSQGLGQETQYF
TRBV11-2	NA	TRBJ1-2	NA	TGTGCCAGCAGCCACTACTGGACGGGGCGGAGCTACACCTTC	CASSHYWTGRSYTF
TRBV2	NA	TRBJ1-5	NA	TGTGCCAGCAGTCTCGGGGCAGGGTTTGGGGTGGCCCAGCATTTT	CASSLGAGFGVAQHF
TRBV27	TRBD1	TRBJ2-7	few	TGTGCCAGCAGTGTGGGGACAGGGCTTTACGAGCAGTACTTC	CASSVGTGLYEQYF
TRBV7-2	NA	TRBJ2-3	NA	TGTGCCAGCAGCAGTAGTGGGAGCGTGGCAGATACGCAGTATTTT	CASSSSGSVADTQYF
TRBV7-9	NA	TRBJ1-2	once	TGTGCCAGCAGCTTATGGGCTGGACGCCTTAACTATGGCTACACCTTC	CASSLWAGRLNYGYTF
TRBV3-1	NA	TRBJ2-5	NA	TGTGCCAGCAGCCAAATCCTAGCTGAAGAGACCCAGTACTTC	CASSQILAEETQYF
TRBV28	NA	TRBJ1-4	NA	TGTGCCAGCAGTTTATTCACAGTTGAAAAACTGTTTTTT	CASSLFTVEKLFF
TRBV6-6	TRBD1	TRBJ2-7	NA	TGTGCCAGCAATAGACAGGGTAGCTCCTACGAGCAGTACTTC	CASNRQGSSYEQYF
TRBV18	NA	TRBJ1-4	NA	TGTGCCAGCTCACCAGGGCTTGAAAAACTGTTTTTT	CASSPGLEKLFF
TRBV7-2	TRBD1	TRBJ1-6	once	TGTGCCAGCAGAGAGGACAGGGGCGCTTCACCCCTCCACTTT	CASREDRGASPLHF
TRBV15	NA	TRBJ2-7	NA	TGTGCCACCAGCAGAGGTGGGGCCCCCAGTTACGAGCAGTACTTC	CATSRGGAPSYEQYF
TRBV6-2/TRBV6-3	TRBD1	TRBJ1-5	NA	TGTGCCAGCCATGGGGCAGGGGGCCCCTATCAGCCCCAGCATTTT	CASHGAGGPYQPQHF
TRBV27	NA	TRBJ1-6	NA	TGTGCCAGCAGTTGGGGGGTTTCCTATAATTCACCCCTCCACTTT	CASSWGVSYNSPLHF
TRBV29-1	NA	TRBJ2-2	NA	TGCAGCGTTGAAAGCCTCACCGGGGAGCTGTTTTTT	CSVESLTGELFF
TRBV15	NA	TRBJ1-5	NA	TGTGCCACCAGCAGAGATCGGGGGGGCGGTCAGCCCCAGCATTTT	CATSRDRGGGQPQHF
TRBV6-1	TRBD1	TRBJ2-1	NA	TGTGCCAGCAGTGAACAGGACAGGGGGAATGAGCAGTTCTTC	CASSEQDRGNEQFF
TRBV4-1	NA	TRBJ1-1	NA	TGCGCCAGCAGCCAAAGAGGGGCAGCGAACACTGAAGCTTTCTTT	CASSQRGAANTEAFF
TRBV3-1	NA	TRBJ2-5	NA	TGTGCCAGCAGCCAAGTGAGGGGGAAGGAGACCCAGTACTTC	CASSQVRGKETQYF
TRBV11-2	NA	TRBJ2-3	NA	TGTGCCAGCAGCCCCAGACACGATACGCAGTATTTT	CASSPRHDTQYF
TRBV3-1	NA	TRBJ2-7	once	TGTGCCAGCAGCCAACTATCGATCAGCTATCACGAGCAGTACTTC	CASSQLSISYHEQYF
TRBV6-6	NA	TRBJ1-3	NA	TGTGCCAGCAGAGGAGGAAACACCATATATTTT	CASRGGNTIYF
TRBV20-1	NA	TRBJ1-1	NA	TGCAGTGCTGGGCAGGCCAACACTGAAGCTTTCTTT	CSAGQANTEAFF
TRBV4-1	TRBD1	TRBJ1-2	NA	TGCGCCAGCAGCCATATAACGGGACAGACTAACTATGGCTACACCTTC	CASSHITGQTNYGYTF
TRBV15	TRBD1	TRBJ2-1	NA	TGTGCCACCGGATATAGGACAGGGGATAAGTTCTTC	CATGYRTGDKFF
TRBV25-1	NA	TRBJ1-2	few	TGTGCCAGCAGTGTCGGGCCGGCCTATGGCTACACCTTC	CASSVGPAYGYTF
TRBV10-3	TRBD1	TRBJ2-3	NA	TGTGCCATCAGAAAGGGACAGGGGTCGTCAGATACGCAGTATTTT	CAIRKGQGSSDTQYF
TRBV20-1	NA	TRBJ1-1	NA	TGCAGTGCTAGACCCTCGAGGGTGATGAACACTGAAGCTTTCTTT	CSARPSRVMNTEAFF
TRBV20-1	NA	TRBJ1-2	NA	TGCAGTGCTAGTGGACTGAACTATGGCTACACCTTC	CSASGLNYGYTF
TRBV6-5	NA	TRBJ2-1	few	TGTGCCAGCAGTTACGGTAGGGCGGGGAGCTCCTACAATGAGCAGTTCTTC	CASSYGRAGSSYNEQFF
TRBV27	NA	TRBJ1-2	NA	TGTGCCAGCAGTTTACGAATGGCAGATACTAACTATGGCTACACCTTC	CASSLRMADTNYGYTF
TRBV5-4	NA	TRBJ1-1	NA	TGTGCCAGCGAAACACAGGGAAGGACTGAAGCTTTCTTT	CASETQGRTEAFF
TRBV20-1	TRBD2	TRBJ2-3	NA	TGCAGTGCTAGAAACCCTAGCGGGGGGAGCACAGATACGCAGTATTTT	CSARNPSGGSTDTQYF
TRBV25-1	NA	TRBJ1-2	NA	TGTGCCAGCAGTGATGCCCGGGGCCTTAACTATGGCTACACCTTC	CASSDARGLNYGYTF
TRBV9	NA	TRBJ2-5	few	TGTGCCAGCAGCGTAGATTGGGGCGGAGAGACCCAGTACTTC	CASSVDWGGETQYF
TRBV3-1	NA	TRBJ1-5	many	TGTGCCAGCAGCCCACGGGGGGGGAATCAGCCCCAGCATTTT	CASSPRGGNQPQHF
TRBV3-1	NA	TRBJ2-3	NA	TGTGCCAGCAGCCAAAGACTAGGAAGGGGGCGGTTTACAGATACGCAGTATTTT	CASSQRLGRGRFTDTQYF
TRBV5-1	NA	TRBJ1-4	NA	TGCGCCAGCAGCTCCTCTCTTAACCTAGACAGACAGCCCCGACGGCCTAATGAAAAACTGTTTTTT	CASSSSLNLDRQPRRPNEKLFF
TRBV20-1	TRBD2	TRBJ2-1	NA	TGCAGTGCTAGGACCGCTGTAGGTGGTGAGTGGCTAGCGGGCCCCAACAATGAGCAGTTCTTC	CSARTAVGGEWLAGPNNEQFF
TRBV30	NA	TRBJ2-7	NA	TGTGCCTGGAGTCTCAGCGGTGTATCCTACGAGCAGTACTTC	CAWSLSGVSYEQYF